The clone carrying this TCR beta chain was picked up a small number of times. The trim removed 4 bases at V and 4 bases at J, leaving 3 bases unmatched. The CDR3 contains 15 residues. Germline CDR1 reads SGHNT; CDR2 reads YYREEE (reference sequence). The data belong to a study of blood T cell repertoires in COVID-19. On the study more broadly: The United States, Italy and Spain were the sources of the acute and convalescent COVID-19 samples. T cells, B-cell-depleted T cells, or PBMCs provided the cDNA or gDNA that served as material.

Participant-reported clinical history was the basis for cohort assignment. Authors' analysis steps: How many nucleated cells were present was estimated from reference gene primer amplification. TCRdb's copy holds only in-frame clones and misses some; the assay was immunoSEQ multiplex PCR. Clone size and the V and J calls come from that table; the DNA yielded D and trimming. The repertoire consists of some 200,000 clones, with about nine tenths occurring once and the leading ten covering 9% to 12%. The rearrangement links TRBV5-4 to TRBJ2-3, with 13 bases identical to TRBD2. This receptor was identified in a man aged 18 to 30 with acute COVID-19. The sample was PBMCs or T cells enriched from blood (not recorded which). The CDR3 region has the DNA TGTGCCAGCAGCCGTACTAGCGGGGGGGCAGATACGCAGTATTTT. Its protein product is CASSRTSGGADTQYF. Full variable domain (remainder filled in from reference TRBV5-4 and TRBJ2-3): ETGVTQSPTHLIKTRGQQVTLRCSSQSGHNTVSWYQQALGQGPQFIFQYYREEENGRGNFPPRFSGLQFPNYSSELNVNALELDDSALYLCASSRTSGGADTQYFGPGTRLTVL.